This is a list of T cell receptor beta chains from one sample in a study of cytomegalovirus exposure and HLA in healthy donors. Produced via immunoSEQ multiplex PCR; TCRdb's table is partial and in-frame only. The sample records about 130,000 clones, approximately 89% being singletons. Specimen: PBMCs. The receptors derive from a woman in her late teens or twenties in good health and CMV-seropositive. The CDR3 runs from the conserved cysteine through the conserved F or W. Each record gives: V gene, D gene, J gene, clone size, CDR3 DNA, CDR3 protein. A D gene is named only where the DNA matches it firmly. The size of a clone is reported for some rows only, either as once, few or many, or as a class for expanded clones.

V gene: TRBV4-3; D gene: -; J gene: TRBJ2-7; clone size: -; CDR3 DNA: TGCGCCAGCAGCCAAGATAGGGGCGACTACGAGCAGTACTTC; CDR3 protein: CASSQDRGDYEQYF
V gene: TRBV28; D gene: -; J gene: TRBJ2-5; clone size: -; CDR3 DNA: TGTGCCAGCAGTTTCGGGCTAGGAGGGGAGACCCAGTACTTC; CDR3 protein: CASSFGLGGETQYF
V gene: TRBV29-1; D gene: TRBD2; J gene: TRBJ2-1; clone size: -; CDR3 DNA: TGCAGCGTGGCCGGGACTAGCGGGGGGGCTATGTATGAGCAGTTCTTC; CDR3 protein: CSVAGTSGGAMYEQFF
V gene: TRBV5-1; D gene: TRBD2; J gene: TRBJ2-1; clone size: -; CDR3 DNA: TGCGCCAGCAGCCTGCCTAGCGGGGGGGCTGGTAATGAGCAGTTCTTC; CDR3 protein: CASSLPSGGAGNEQFF
V gene: TRBV7-9; D gene: -; J gene: TRBJ2-7; clone size: -; CDR3 DNA: TGTGCCAGCAGCGACGGAGCCTCCTACGAGCAGTACTTC; CDR3 protein: CASSDGASYEQYF
V gene: TRBV7-8; D gene: TRBD1; J gene: TRBJ2-1; clone size: -; CDR3 DNA: TGTGCCAGCAGCACAGGACAGGTTTACAATGAGCAGTTCTTC; CDR3 protein: CASSTGQVYNEQFF
V gene: TRBV6-6; D gene: TRBD1; J gene: TRBJ1-4; clone size: once; CDR3 DNA: TGTGCCAGCAGTTACTACTTTGGACAGGGGAACGAAAAACTGTTTTTT; CDR3 protein: CASSYYFGQGNEKLFF
V gene: TRBV19; D gene: -; J gene: TRBJ1-2; clone size: few; CDR3 DNA: TGTGCCAGTAGTCCACCTGGTTGGGCTGCCCAGGGCTACACCTTC; CDR3 protein: CASSPPGWAAQGYTF
V gene: TRBV7-9; D gene: TRBD1; J gene: TRBJ1-2; clone size: -; CDR3 DNA: TGTGCCAGCACCGCCTCGGACAGGGTGAACTATGGCTACACCTTC; CDR3 protein: CASTASDRVNYGYTF
V gene: TRBV5-4; D gene: TRBD2; J gene: TRBJ2-1; clone size: -; CDR3 DNA: TGTGCCAGCAGCTCATCGACTAGCGGGGGGCATTACAATGAGCAGTTCTTC; CDR3 protein: CASSSSTSGGHYNEQFF
V gene: TRBV5-4; D gene: -; J gene: TRBJ2-7; clone size: -; CDR3 DNA: TGTGCCAGCAGCGAACGCGACAGAGGCTCCTACGAGCAGTACTTC; CDR3 protein: CASSERDRGSYEQYF
V gene: TRBV28; D gene: -; J gene: TRBJ1-2; clone size: -; CDR3 DNA: TGTGCCAGCGTAGGGGACAAGGGCTACACCTTC; CDR3 protein: CASVGDKGYTF
V gene: TRBV16; D gene: -; J gene: TRBJ2-1; clone size: -; CDR3 DNA: TGTGCCAGCAGCCTAAATTCCCGGGAACAAGGGGGGCAGTTCTTC; CDR3 protein: CASSLNSREQGGQFF
V gene: TRBV7-2; D gene: -; J gene: TRBJ2-7; clone size: -; CDR3 DNA: TGTGCCAGCAGCTTATCCCGCGGGTTCTTCCACGAGCAGTACTTC; CDR3 protein: CASSLSRGFFHEQYF
V gene: TRBV5-1; D gene: -; J gene: TRBJ2-3; clone size: few; CDR3 DNA: TGCGCCACCCGGACAGATAGCACAGATACGCAGTATTTT; CDR3 protein: CATRTDSTDTQYF
V gene: TRBV5-1; D gene: -; J gene: TRBJ2-2; clone size: -; CDR3 DNA: TGCGCCAGCCCGGACTTAAACACCGGGGAGCTGTTTTTT; CDR3 protein: CASPDLNTGELFF
V gene: TRBV28; D gene: -; J gene: TRBJ1-6; clone size: -; CDR3 DNA: TGTGCCAGCAGTTTCCGGGAATATAATTCACCCCTCCACTTT; CDR3 protein: CASSFREYNSPLHF
V gene: TRBV7-9; D gene: -; J gene: TRBJ2-7; clone size: once; CDR3 DNA: TGTGCCAGCAGCTTAGGGACAGCGGACGAGCAGTACTTC; CDR3 protein: CASSLGTADEQYF
V gene: TRBV7-2; D gene: -; J gene: TRBJ2-7; clone size: once; CDR3 DNA: TGTGCCAGCAGCTTAAGCCCCGGGCGGGGCGACTACGAGCAGTACTTC; CDR3 protein: CASSLSPGRGDYEQYF
V gene: TRBV28; D gene: -; J gene: TRBJ2-5; clone size: -; CDR3 DNA: TGTGCCAGCAGACCTCTAGCATACTACCAAGAGACCCAGTACTTC; CDR3 protein: CASRPLAYYQETQYF
V gene: TRBV19; D gene: TRBD1; J gene: TRBJ1-2; clone size: -; CDR3 DNA: TGTGCCAGTAGTTGGGACAGGGGGCGCAGCTATGGCTACACCTTC; CDR3 protein: CASSWDRGRSYGYTF
V gene: TRBV5-1; D gene: -; J gene: TRBJ2-7; clone size: -; CDR3 DNA: TGCGCCAGCAGCTCTCAGGGGAGCCTGTCCGAGCAGTACTTC; CDR3 protein: CASSSQGSLSEQYF
V gene: TRBV15; D gene: -; J gene: TRBJ1-6; clone size: -; CDR3 DNA: TGTGCCACCAGCAGAGATCCGAGCTCCTATAATTCACCCCTCCACTTT; CDR3 protein: CATSRDPSSYNSPLHF
V gene: TRBV5-6; D gene: TRBD1; J gene: TRBJ1-2; clone size: -; CDR3 DNA: TGTGCCAGCAGCCGGGGGGACAGGGGTAACTATGGCTACACCTTC; CDR3 protein: CASSRGDRGNYGYTF
V gene: TRBV27; D gene: TRBD1; J gene: TRBJ1-4; clone size: -; CDR3 DNA: TGTGCCAGCAGTTGGACAGGGCCCGAAAAACTGTTTTTT; CDR3 protein: CASSWTGPEKLFF
V gene: TRBV27; D gene: TRBD2; J gene: TRBJ2-1; clone size: -; CDR3 DNA: TGTGCCAGCAGTTTAACGACTAGCGGGGGGGCCAATGAGCAGTTCTTC; CDR3 protein: CASSLTTSGGANEQFF
V gene: TRBV6-5; D gene: TRBD1; J gene: TRBJ1-1; clone size: -; CDR3 DNA: TGTGCCAGCAGCCCCGGGACAGGGTCAAACACTGAAGCTTTCTTT; CDR3 protein: CASSPGTGSNTEAFF
V gene: TRBV19; D gene: -; J gene: TRBJ1-2; clone size: -; CDR3 DNA: TGTGCCAGTAGTTTCAGGGAAGCGGGCTACACCTTC; CDR3 protein: CASSFREAGYTF
V gene: TRBV29-1; D gene: TRBD1; J gene: TRBJ1-1; clone size: -; CDR3 DNA: TGCAGCGTGGACACAGGGGAGGACACTGAAGCTTTCTTT; CDR3 protein: CSVDTGEDTEAFF
V gene: TRBV6-5; D gene: -; J gene: TRBJ1-1; clone size: -; CDR3 DNA: TGTGCCAGCAGTTACTCGGGAGCTGAAGCTTTCTTT; CDR3 protein: CASSYSGAEAFF
V gene: TRBV5-1; D gene: TRBD1; J gene: TRBJ1-3; clone size: once; CDR3 DNA: TGCGCCAGCAGCTTGGTACCCCAGGGGGAATGGAACACCATATATTTT; CDR3 protein: CASSLVPQGEWNTIYF
V gene: TRBV5-8; D gene: -; J gene: TRBJ2-7; clone size: -; CDR3 DNA: TGTGCCAGCAGCTTGGAGAGATGGTCCTACGAGCAGTACTTC; CDR3 protein: CASSLERWSYEQYF
V gene: TRBV28; D gene: TRBD1; J gene: TRBJ2-2; clone size: -; CDR3 DNA: TGTGCCAGCAGCGACAGGGCAAAAAACACCGGGGAGCTGTTTTTT; CDR3 protein: CASSDRAKNTGELFF
V gene: TRBV13; D gene: TRBD2; J gene: TRBJ2-7; clone size: -; CDR3 DNA: TGTGCCAGCAGCTTAGGGCGGCGGGGGAACGAGCAGTACTTC; CDR3 protein: CASSLGRRGNEQYF
V gene: TRBV5-1; D gene: TRBD2; J gene: TRBJ2-5; clone size: -; CDR3 DNA: TGCGCCAGCAGCTGGGGGACTAGCGGGGGAGAGACCCAGTACTTC; CDR3 protein: CASSWGTSGGETQYF
V gene: TRBV4-2; D gene: -; J gene: TRBJ2-7; clone size: -; CDR3 DNA: TGTGCCAGCAGCCAAGAGGAGACAGCCGCCTACGAGCAGTACTTC; CDR3 protein: CASSQEETAAYEQYF
V gene: TRBV28; D gene: -; J gene: TRBJ1-5; clone size: few; CDR3 DNA: TGTGCCAGCAGTTTAGGTCAGTATAGCAATCAGCCCCAGCATTTT; CDR3 protein: CASSLGQYSNQPQHF
V gene: TRBV13; D gene: TRBD1; J gene: TRBJ2-3; clone size: -; CDR3 DNA: TGTGCCAGCAGCTTAAGGGGACAGCGCACAGATACGCAGTATTTT; CDR3 protein: CASSLRGQRTDTQYF
V gene: TRBV4-2; D gene: -; J gene: TRBJ1-6; clone size: few; CDR3 DNA: TGTGCCAGCAGCCAAGCAAGGGGATCACCCCTCCACTTT; CDR3 protein: CASSQARGSPLHF
V gene: TRBV29-1; D gene: TRBD1; J gene: TRBJ1-1; clone size: -; CDR3 DNA: TGCAGCGCCCGACAGGGCCAGAACACTGAAGCTTTCTTT; CDR3 protein: CSARQGQNTEAFF
V gene: TRBV4-3; D gene: TRBD1; J gene: TRBJ2-6; clone size: many; CDR3 DNA: TGCGCCAGCAGCCAATCGACAGGGGAAGCCAACGTCCTGACTTTC; CDR3 protein: CASSQSTGEANVLTF
V gene: TRBV9; D gene: TRBD1; J gene: TRBJ1-3; clone size: -; CDR3 DNA: TGTGCCAGCAGCGTTTTTCAGGGGGCGGCTCCTGGAAACACCATATATTTT; CDR3 protein: CASSVFQGAAPGNTIYF
V gene: TRBV6-1; D gene: TRBD1; J gene: TRBJ1-3; clone size: -; CDR3 DNA: TGTGCCAGCAGTGAAGCCGGGACAGCGTATGGAAACACCATATATTTT; CDR3 protein: CASSEAGTAYGNTIYF
V gene: TRBV5-4; D gene: -; J gene: TRBJ1-2; clone size: once; CDR3 DNA: TGTGCCAGCAGCTTGGATCCGGAGGTGGGCTATGGCTACACCTTC; CDR3 protein: CASSLDPEVGYGYTF
V gene: TRBV27; D gene: -; J gene: TRBJ2-7; clone size: -; CDR3 DNA: TGTGCCAGCAGTCTCCGGGGGTTAGACGAGCAGTACTTC; CDR3 protein: CASSLRGLDEQYF
V gene: TRBV15; D gene: -; J gene: TRBJ2-1; clone size: -; CDR3 DNA: TGTGCCACCAGCAGGACTCGGGATCGCCATGAGCAGTTCTTC; CDR3 protein: CATSRTRDRHEQFF
V gene: TRBV15; D gene: -; J gene: TRBJ1-1; clone size: -; CDR3 DNA: TGTGCCACCAGCAGCCTAGGATTGAACACTGAAGCTTTCTTT; CDR3 protein: CATSSLGLNTEAFF
V gene: TRBV18; D gene: -; J gene: TRBJ1-1; clone size: -; CDR3 DNA: TGTGCCAGCTCACCAAACCTAAGAGGAGCTTTCTTT; CDR3 protein: CASSPNLRGAFF
V gene: TRBV19; D gene: TRBD2; J gene: TRBJ2-5; clone size: once; CDR3 DNA: TGTGCCAGTAGTATAGACAGCGGGGGTAGCCAAGAGACCCAGTACTTC; CDR3 protein: CASSIDSGGSQETQYF
V gene: TRBV5-1; D gene: -; J gene: TRBJ1-4; clone size: -; CDR3 DNA: TGCGCCAGCAGCCCCTTAGACAGAGAAAAACTGTTTTTT; CDR3 protein: CASSPLDREKLFF
V gene: TRBV30; D gene: -; J gene: TRBJ1-1; clone size: -; CDR3 DNA: TGTGCCTGGAGTATGGGGACATTGAACACTGAAGCTTTCTTT; CDR3 protein: CAWSMGTLNTEAFF
V gene: TRBV28; D gene: -; J gene: TRBJ2-7; clone size: -; CDR3 DNA: TGTGCCAGCAGTTTAACTAACACACTTTACGAGCAGTACTTC; CDR3 protein: CASSLTNTLYEQYF